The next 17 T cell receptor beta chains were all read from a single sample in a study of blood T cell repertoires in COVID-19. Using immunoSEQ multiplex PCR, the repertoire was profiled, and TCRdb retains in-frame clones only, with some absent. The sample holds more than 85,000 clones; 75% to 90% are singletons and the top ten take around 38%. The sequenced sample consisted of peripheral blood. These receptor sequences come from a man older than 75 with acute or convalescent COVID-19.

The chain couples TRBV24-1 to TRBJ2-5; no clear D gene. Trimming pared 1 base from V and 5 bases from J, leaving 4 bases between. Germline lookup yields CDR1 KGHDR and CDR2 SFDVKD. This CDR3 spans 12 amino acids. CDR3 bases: TGTGCCACCAGTGATTTCCGGGAGACCCAGTACTTC. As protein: CATSDFRETQYF.

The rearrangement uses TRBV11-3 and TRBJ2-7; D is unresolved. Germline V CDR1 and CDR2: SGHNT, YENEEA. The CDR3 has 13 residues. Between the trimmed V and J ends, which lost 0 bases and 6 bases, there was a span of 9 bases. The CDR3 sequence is CASSLDRVSEQYF. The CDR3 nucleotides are TGTGCCAGCAGCTTAGATCGGGTATCCGAGCAGTACTTC.

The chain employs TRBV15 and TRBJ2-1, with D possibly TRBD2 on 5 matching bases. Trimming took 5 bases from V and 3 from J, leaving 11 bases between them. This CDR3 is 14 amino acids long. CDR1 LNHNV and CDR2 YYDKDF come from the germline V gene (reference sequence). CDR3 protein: CATSEGALYNEQFF. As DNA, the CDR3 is TGTGCCACCAGCGAGGGAGCGCTCTACAATGAGCAGTTCTTC.

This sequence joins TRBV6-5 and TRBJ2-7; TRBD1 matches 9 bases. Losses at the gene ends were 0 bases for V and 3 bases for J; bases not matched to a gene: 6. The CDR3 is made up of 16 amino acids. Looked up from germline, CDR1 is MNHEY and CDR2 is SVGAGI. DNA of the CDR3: TGTGCCAGCAGTTACTCGACGTGGGACAGGGTCTACGAGCAGTACTTC. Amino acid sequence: CASSYSTWDRVYEQYF.

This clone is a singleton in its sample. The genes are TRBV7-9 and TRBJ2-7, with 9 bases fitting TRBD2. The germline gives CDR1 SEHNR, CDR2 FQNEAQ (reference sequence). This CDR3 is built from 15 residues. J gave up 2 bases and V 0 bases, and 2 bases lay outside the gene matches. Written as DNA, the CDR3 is TGTGCCAGCAGCTTAGCCCTAGCGGGGACCTACGAGCAGTACTTC. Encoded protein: CASSLALAGTYEQYF.

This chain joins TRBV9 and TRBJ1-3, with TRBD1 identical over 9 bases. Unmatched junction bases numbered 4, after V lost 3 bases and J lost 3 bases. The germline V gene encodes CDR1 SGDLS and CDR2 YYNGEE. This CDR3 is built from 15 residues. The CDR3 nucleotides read TGTGCCAGCAGCGAGAGGGACAGGGTTGGAAACACCATATATTTT. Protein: CASSERDRVGNTIYF.

In nucleotides, the CDR3 is TGTGCCAGCAGCTTGGTTCGGGGGGCGACTGAAGCTTTCTTT. It encodes CASSLVRGATEAFF. The chain recombines TRBV5-4 with TRBJ1-1, with TRBD1 as a possible D gene (6 bases). The CDR3 runs to 14 residues. The germline V and J ends were trimmed by 0 bases and 5 bases, with 11 bases remaining between them. The V gene's germline CDR1 is SGHNT and CDR2 YYREEE (reference sequence).

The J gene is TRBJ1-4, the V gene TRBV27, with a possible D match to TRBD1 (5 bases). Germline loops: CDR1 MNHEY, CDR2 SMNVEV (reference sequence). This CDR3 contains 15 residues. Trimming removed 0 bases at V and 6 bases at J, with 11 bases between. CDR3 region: CASSLSSGIDEKLFF. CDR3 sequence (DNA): TGTGCCAGCAGTTTATCCTCAGGGATCGATGAAAAACTGTTTTTT. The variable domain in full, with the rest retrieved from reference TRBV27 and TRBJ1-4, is EAQVTQNPRYLITVTGKKLTVTCSQNMNHEYMSWYRQDPGLGLRQIYYSMNVEVTDKGDVPEGYKVSRKEKRNFPLILESPSPNQTSLYFCASSLSSGIDEKLFFGSGTQLSVL.

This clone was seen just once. The CDR3 spells CASREGLAGGQFF. CDR3 nucleotide sequence: TGTGCCAGCAGGGAGGGACTAGCGGGAGGGCAGTTCTTC. This rearrangement joins TRBV28 to TRBJ2-1; 15 nucleotides match TRBD2. CDR1 and CDR2 (germline): MDHEN, SYDVKM. V dropped 6 bases and J dropped 12; count of bases not matched to a gene: 3. The CDR3 contains 13 residues.

The CDR3 DNA reads as TGTGCCAGCAGCACGGGACTCCGACCGGGGACCGGGGAGCTGTTTTTT. Protein sequence: CASSTGLRPGTGELFF. V gene TRBV13 combines with J gene TRBJ2-2, with D possibly TRBD2 on 6 matching bases. Trimming stripped 5 bases from V and 5 bases from J, with 18 bases between. Germline lookup yields CDR1 PRHDT and CDR2 FYEKMQ (reference sequence). The CDR3 length is 16 residues.

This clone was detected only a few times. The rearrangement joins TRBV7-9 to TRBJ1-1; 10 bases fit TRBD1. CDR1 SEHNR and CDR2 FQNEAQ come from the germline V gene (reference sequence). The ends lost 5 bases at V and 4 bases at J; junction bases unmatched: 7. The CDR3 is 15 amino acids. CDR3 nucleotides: TGTGCCAGCAGCCAGACAGGGGGCTTAGGCACTGAAGCTTTCTTT. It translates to CASSQTGGLGTEAFF.

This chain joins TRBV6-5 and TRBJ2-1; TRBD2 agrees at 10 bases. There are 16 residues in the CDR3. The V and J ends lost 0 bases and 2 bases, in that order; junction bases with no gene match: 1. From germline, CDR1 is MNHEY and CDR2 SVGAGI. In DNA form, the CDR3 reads TGTGCCAGCAGTTACTCGAGCGGGAGGGCCTACAATGAGCAGTTCTTC. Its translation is CASSYSSGRAYNEQFF.

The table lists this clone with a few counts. CDR3 nucleotide sequence: TGTGCCAGCAGCTTGACCAGAAAAAGACTAGCGGACTCCTACAATGAGCAGTTCTTC. Translating it yields CASSLTRKRLADSYNEQFF. V is TRBV5-6 and J is TRBJ2-1; 9 nucleotides match TRBD2. Trimming at V came to 1 base and at J to 0 bases, leaving 11 bases not matched to a gene. The CDR3 sequence is 19 residues long. From germline, CDR1 is SGHDT and CDR2 YYEEEE. The full variable domain, with the rest looked up from reference TRBV5-6 and TRBJ2-1, is DAGVTQSPTHLIKTRGQQVTLRCSPKSGHDTVSWYQQALGQGPQFIFQYYEEEERQRGNFPDRFSGHQFPNYSSELNVNALLLGDSALYLCASSLTRKRLADSYNEQFFGPGTRLTVL.

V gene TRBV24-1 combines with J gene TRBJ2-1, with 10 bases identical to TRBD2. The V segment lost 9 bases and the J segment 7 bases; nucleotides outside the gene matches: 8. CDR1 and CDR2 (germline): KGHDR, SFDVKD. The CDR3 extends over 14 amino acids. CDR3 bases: TGTGCCACCGCCGGGACTAGCGCCATTAATGAGCAGTTCTTC. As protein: CATAGTSAINEQFF.

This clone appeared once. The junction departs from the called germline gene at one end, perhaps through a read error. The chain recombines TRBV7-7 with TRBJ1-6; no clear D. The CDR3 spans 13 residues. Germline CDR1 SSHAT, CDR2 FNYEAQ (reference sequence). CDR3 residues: CASSLTTNSPLHF. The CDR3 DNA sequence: TGTGCTAGCAGCTTAACTACTAATTCACCCCTCCACTTT.

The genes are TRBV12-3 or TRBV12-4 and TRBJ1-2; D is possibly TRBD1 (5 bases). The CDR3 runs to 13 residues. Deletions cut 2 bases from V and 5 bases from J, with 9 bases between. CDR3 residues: CASSLRGEYGYTF. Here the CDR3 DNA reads TGTGCCAGCAGTTTACGGGGGGAGTATGGCTACACCTTC.

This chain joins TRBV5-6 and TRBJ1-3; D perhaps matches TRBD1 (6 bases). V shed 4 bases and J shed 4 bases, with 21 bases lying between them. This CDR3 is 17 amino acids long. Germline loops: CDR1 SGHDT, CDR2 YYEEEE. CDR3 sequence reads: CASSLELTGLGGNTIYF. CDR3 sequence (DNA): TGTGCCAGCAGCCTCGAACTAACAGGGTTGGGCGGAAACACCATATATTTT.